The clone carrying this T cell receptor beta chain was counted a few times. Antigen unknown. The germline V gene encodes CDR1 MNHEY and CDR2 SVGAGI. J gave up 4 bases and V 7 bases, and 5 bases lay outside the gene matches. This CDR3 region has 14 residues. These data are taken from a study of cytomegalovirus exposure and HLA in healthy donors. Study results and caveats: High specificity and sensitivity for cytomegalovirus status were reported for the classifier. Previous analysis showed most TCR beta V segments were productive about 87% or about 30% of the time.

The PCR had 60 Vbeta and 13 Jbeta primers. How the authors handled the data: Later work found 65 million to 85 million unique TCR beta chains, with around 10 million shared. Data came from immunoSEQ multiplex PCR; TCRdb stores just in-frame clones and leaves some out. V, J and clone size are those of that table, while D and trimming were read from the DNA. The table lists 150,000 to 200,000 clones, approximately 70% of them singletons. This clonotype originated in a man between 35 and 55 years old in good health and CMV-seropositive. Sequenced material: PBMCs. The chain has TRBV6-5 and TRBJ2-3, with TRBD1 matching 10 bases. CDR3 nucleotides: TGTGCCAGCACCCAAGGACAGGGGGCAGATACGCAGTATTTT. Encoded protein: CASTQGQGADTQYF.